This T cell receptor (beta chain) was observed in a study of vaccination effects on CD4 cells after COVID-19. About this clone itself: The antigen is not known.

Study outcomes and limitations: Only a single clone (1 of 255 vaccine-induced clones in healthy vaccinees) cross-reacted with common cold coronaviruses.

Sequencing was preceded by expansion of antigen-specific CD4+ T cells with viral peptide pools in the ViraFEST assay. Scientists isolated CD4+ T cells after an approximately 11-day culture period ended. Vaccine recipients, nucleocapsid antibody negative, had no prior SARS-CoV-2 infection. Culturing of a few million PBMC per well took place with roughly 10 IU/ml IL-2 and 9 to 10 ug/ml peptides. Sequencing used immunoSEQ multiplex PCR; TCRdb keeps in-frame clones, though not all of them. The sample includes 71,000 or so clones, approximately 72% of them seen just once. Sample: CD4+ T cells from PBMCs cultured with HCoV-OC43 spike peptides, taken before COVID-19 vaccination. Subset here: HCoV-OC43 spike overlapping peptide pool stimulation. The receptor was isolated from a human donor who received a COVID-19 vaccine.

The CDR3 coding sequence is TGTGCCAGCAGTTACTCGGGGACTAGAGAGCAGTTCTTC. Translating gives CASSYSGTREQFF. The chain recombines TRBV6-6 with TRBJ2-1; 8 bases are shared with TRBD2. J lost 10 bases, V lost 0 bases, and 2 bases had no gene match. The CDR3 is 13 amino acids. CDR1 MNHNY and CDR2 SVGAGI come from the germline V gene (reference sequence).